This record looks at one TCR beta chain sequence and its context. Its specificity is unknown. Trimming cost V 5 bases and J 9 bases, with 20 bases left between them. CDR1 is LNHDA and CDR2 is SQIVND in the germline V gene (reference sequence). This CDR3 spans 15 amino acids. The investigators amplified TCR beta CDR3 regions from RNA transcripts. HTBI primers were employed in a first-round RT-PCR of the TCR CDR3. MiXCR was run by TCRdb on the multiplex PCR reads, yielding one entry per CDR3 protein. In the table there are tens of thousands of distinct CDR3 sequences, 53% of which are singletons. The data belong to a study of T cells in Graves' hyperthyroidism and ophthalmopathy. The study, taken as a whole, reports: Peripheral blood also featured most of the thyroid clonotypes expanded above 0.001.

This chain links TRBV19 with TRBJ1-5; D possibly corresponds to TRBD1 (6 bases). The specimen was blood. The receptor comes from a woman aged 55-70 years with Graves' ophthalmopathy. CDR3 sequence: CASSANFGGPAPQHF. CDR3 coding DNA: TGTGCCAGTAGTGCAAATTTCGGGGGCCCCGCGCCCCAGCATTTT.